These 10 T cell receptor beta chains were sequenced from one sample in a study of blood T cell repertoires in COVID-19. Measured with immunoSEQ multiplex PCR; TCRdb has only the in-frame clones, and not every one. The table includes around 230,000 clones, approximately 80% detected once. The sequenced sample consisted of PBMCs or T cells enriched from blood (not recorded which). The source of these receptors is a middle-aged man who had recovered from COVID-19.

This clone was seen only a few times. V is TRBV11-2 and J is TRBJ2-7; a possible D gene is TRBD1 (6 bases). Germline CDR1 is SGHAT and CDR2 is FQNNGV. CDR3 length: 14 residues. V lost 4 bases, J lost 6 bases, and 16 bases lay in between. This CDR3 reads CASSSRQVVSEQYF. CDR3 coding DNA: TGTGCCAGCAGCTCCAGACAGGTGGTCAGCGAGCAGTACTTC. Looking up the rest from reference TRBV11-2 and TRBJ2-7 gives the full variable domain: EAGVAQSPRYKIIEKRQSVAFWCNPISGHATLYWYQQILGQGPKLLIQFQNNGVVDDSQLPKDRFSAERLKGVDSTLKIQPAKLEDSAVYLCASSSRQVVSEQYFGPGTRLTVT.

The chain is built from TRBV12-3 or TRBV12-4 and TRBJ1-1; D unclear. The CDR3 contains 13 residues. The V gene lost 3 bases and the J gene lost 1 base, with 6 bases spanning the gap. This CDR3 is CASSLSRNTEAFF. In DNA, the CDR3 is TGTGCCAGCAGTTTGTCCAGGAACACTGAAGCTTTCTTT.

The V gene is TRBV3-1 (or the pseudogene TRBV3-2), the J gene TRBJ1-5, with D tentatively TRBD1 (5 bases). V was trimmed by 1 base and J by 6 bases, leaving 13 bases between them. In germline, CDR1 is LGHDT, CDR2 YNNKEL (reference sequence). The CDR3 covers 15 residues. In DNA, the CDR3 is TGTGCCAGCAGCCAAGGGCGCGGGGGTGCTCAGCCCCAGCATTTT. Residues: CASSQGRGGAQPQHF.

Note on this clone: This same CDR3 is encoded by further DNA sequences in the sample. The chain combines TRBV18 with TRBJ1-1, with D perhaps TRBD1 (6 bases). V lost 4 bases and J 1 base, leaving 10 bases between the germline ends. Germline V lookup: CDR1 KGHSH, CDR2 LQKENI. There are 14 residues in the CDR3. This chain's CDR3 is CASSLTGPNTEAFF. The CDR3 DNA sequence: TGTGCCAGCTCACTGACAGGCCCGAACACTGAAGCTTTCTTT.

The rearrangement uses TRBV2 and TRBJ1-1; no clear D gene. Germline loops: CDR1 SNHLY, CDR2 FYNNEI. V was cut by 4 bases and J by 0 bases, with 6 bases left in between. The CDR3 consists of 13 residues. The CDR3 DNA is TGTGCCAGCAGTGGTCCTTTGAACACTGAAGCTTTCTTT. Its protein product is CASSGPLNTEAFF. Filled out from reference TRBV2 and TRBJ1-1, the complete variable domain reads EPEVTQTPSHQVTQMGQEVILRCVPISNHLYFYWYRQILGQKVEFLVSFYNNEISEKSEIFDDQFSVERPDGSNFTLKIRSTKLEDSAMYFCASSGPLNTEAFFGQGTRLTVV.

The chain uses TRBV2 and TRBJ1-5; unclear D gene. V was cut by 3 bases and J by 3 bases, with 9 bases left in between. Germline V CDR1 and CDR2: SNHLY, FYNNEI. The CDR3 is 14 amino acids. In DNA, the CDR3 is TGTGCCAGCAGTGACAAAAGCGACAATCAGCCCCAGCATTTT. This encodes CASSDKSDNQPQHF.

The chain links TRBV2 to TRBJ1-1; D possibly corresponds to TRBD1 (6 bases). This CDR3 has 14 amino acids. V was pared by 5 bases and J by 4 bases, with 14 bases between. Germline CDR1 is SNHLY and CDR2 is FYNNEI. CDR3 bases: TGTGCCAGCAGTTCCAGGGGTGGGAGCACTGAAGCTTTCTTT. This translates into CASSSRGGSTEAFF.

CDR3 in amino acids: CASSLGPGDRLGSRQYF. The CDR3, as DNA: TGCGCCAGCAGCTTGGGGCCAGGCGACAGGTTGGGCTCGCGGCAGTACTTC. The gene calls are TRBV5-1 and TRBJ2-7; the D gene is possibly TRBD1 (6 bases). V was pared by 0 bases and J by 9 bases, with 25 bases between. The CDR3 totals 17 residues. From germline, CDR1 is SGHRS and CDR2 YFSETQ.

The CDR3 protein is CASNTVQGGDTEAFF. CDR3 DNA sequence: TGCGCCAGCAACACGGTACAGGGGGGAGACACTGAAGCTTTCTTT. J is TRBJ1-1 and V is TRBV5-1, with 8 bases aligning to TRBD1. This CDR3 spans 15 amino acids. V shed 6 bases, J shed 3 bases, and the junction held 10 bases outside the gene matches. Looked up from germline, CDR1 is SGHRS and CDR2 is YFSETQ.

The chain links TRBV5-1 to TRBJ2-1; D gene unclear. V was trimmed by 1 base and J by 6 bases, leaving 8 bases between them. The CDR3 is 13 amino acids. The V gene's germline CDR1 is SGHRS and CDR2 YFSETQ. The CDR3 bases are TGCGCCAGCAGCTTGACAGTAGGCAATGAGCAGTTCTTC. The encoded protein is CASSLTVGNEQFF.